These T cell receptor beta chains were read from a single sample in a study of early T cells in non-severe SARS-CoV-2 infection. TCRdb reprocessed the 5' RACE reads via MiXCR and lists one record per CDR3 protein. The data show approximately 120,000 distinct CDR3 sequences, about 15% seen once. The sample comprised whole blood. These receptor sequences come from an adult who was a healthcare worker with PCR-confirmed SARS-CoV-2 infection or an uninfected control (not recorded which). The CDR3 runs from the conserved cysteine through the conserved F or W. Each record gives: clone size, J gene, V gene, D gene, CDR3 protein, CDR3 DNA. The D gene is left open where the match is weak. The size entry is marked missing in some rows and otherwise reads once, few, many or a size class.

size: .; J: TRBJ1-2; V: TRBV14; D: .; CDR3: CASSQEVGVTGNYGYTF; DNA: TGTGCCAGCAGCCAAGAGGTCGGGGTCACGGGAAACTATGGCTACACCTTC
size: .; J: TRBJ2-7; V: TRBV6-2/TRBV6-3; D: .; CDR3: CASSVGQNEQYF; DNA: TGTGCCAGCAGTGTAGGACAGAACGAGCAGTACTTC
size: .; J: TRBJ2-4; V: TRBV27; D: .; CDR3: CASSLFGGLAKNIQYF; DNA: TGTGCCAGCAGTTTATTTGGAGGGTTAGCCAAAAACATTCAGTACTTC
size: few; J: TRBJ1-4; V: TRBV3-1; D: .; CDR3: CASSQVAGGKLFF; DNA: TGTGCCAGCAGCCAAGTGGCGGGGGGAAAACTGTTTTTT
size: .; J: TRBJ1-4; V: TRBV13; D: .; CDR3: CASSSWRGGRKLFF; DNA: TGTGCCAGCAGCTCCTGGCGGGGAGGTCGAAAACTGTTTTTT
size: few; J: TRBJ2-3; V: TRBV7-3; D: .; CDR3: CASSLTGARGGTQYF; DNA: TGTGCCAGCAGTCTAACTGGGGCCCGAGGGGGTACGCAGTATTTT
size: many; J: TRBJ2-5; V: TRBV4-2; D: TRBD2; CDR3: CASSQEVVSGVGFAETQYF; DNA: TGTGCCAGCAGCCAAGAGGTGGTTAGCGGGGTCGGATTCGCCGAGACCCAGTACTTC
size: few; J: TRBJ2-7; V: TRBV6-2/TRBV6-3; D: TRBD2; CDR3: CASSYSPSGGAFSYEQYF; DNA: TGTGCCAGCAGTTACTCCCCTAGCGGGGGGGCCTTCTCCTACGAGCAGTACTTC
size: .; J: TRBJ2-1; V: TRBV19; D: .; CDR3: CASKVGPYNEQFF; DNA: TGTGCCAGTAAGGTGGGACCCTACAATGAGCAGTTCTTC
size: .; J: TRBJ1-3; V: TRBV11-2; D: .; CDR3: CASSLQLNGNTIYF; DNA: TGTGCCAGCAGCTTACAGTTAAACGGAAACACCATATATTTT
size: .; J: TRBJ2-3; V: TRBV5-1; D: .; CDR3: CASSAGAPSTDTQYF; DNA: TGCGCCAGCAGCGCGGGGGCCCCTAGCACAGATACGCAGTATTTT
size: .; J: TRBJ1-2; V: TRBV4-2; D: .; CDR3: CASSHDRKNYGYTF; DNA: TGTGCCAGCAGCCACGACAGGAAAAACTATGGCTACACCTTC
size: .; J: TRBJ2-3; V: TRBV6-6; D: TRBD2; CDR3: CASRRSLAGSTDTQYF; DNA: TGTGCCAGCAGAAGAAGCTTAGCGGGTTCCACAGATACGCAGTATTTT
size: .; J: TRBJ1-4; V: TRBV15; D: .; CDR3: CATSRGISTNEKLFF; DNA: TGTGCCACCAGCAGAGGAATTTCGACTAATGAAAAACTGTTTTTT
size: .; J: TRBJ1-4; V: TRBV6-5; D: TRBD1; CDR3: CASSRTGGREKLFF; DNA: TGTGCCAGCAGTCGGACAGGGGGTAGGGAAAAACTGTTTTTT
size: .; J: TRBJ2-3; V: TRBV14; D: .; CDR3: CASSQFGGQYF; DNA: TGTGCCAGCAGCCAATTCGGCGGACAGTATTTT
size: few; J: TRBJ1-2; V: TRBV29-1; D: .; CDR3: CSVWLNYGYTF; DNA: TGCAGCGTTTGGTTAAACTATGGCTACACCTTC
size: few; J: TRBJ2-3; V: TRBV5-5; D: .; CDR3: CASSMGLGADTQYF; DNA: TGTGCCAGCAGCATGGGACTCGGGGCAGATACGCAGTATTTT
size: few; J: TRBJ1-4; V: TRBV12-3/TRBV12-4; D: .; CDR3: CASSLDSSNEKLFF; DNA: TGTGCCAGCAGTTTGGATTCGTCTAATGAAAAACTGTTTTTT
size: .; J: TRBJ2-1; V: TRBV28; D: TRBD2; CDR3: CATSGRDNEQFF; DNA: TGTGCCACCTCAGGGAGGGACAATGAGCAGTTCTTC
size: .; J: TRBJ2-3; V: TRBV29-1; D: .; CDR3: CSVVVTDTQYF; DNA: TGCAGCGTTGTGGTCACAGATACGCAGTATTTT
size: .; J: TRBJ2-3; V: TRBV9; D: TRBD2; CDR3: CASSARLAQDTQYF; DNA: TGTGCCAGCAGCGCCAGACTAGCGCAAGATACGCAGTATTTT
size: few; J: TRBJ2-2; V: TRBV7-8; D: TRBD2; CDR3: CASSLGLVGTGELFF; DNA: TGTGCCAGCAGCTTGGGACTAGTCGGTACCGGGGAGCTGTTTTTT
size: .; J: TRBJ1-1; V: TRBV6-4; D: .; CDR3: CASSSSGDTEAFF; DNA: TGTGCCAGCAGCTCTTCAGGGGATACTGAAGCTTTCTTT
size: .; J: TRBJ1-6; V: TRBV2; D: .; CDR3: CASSLDGYSYNSPLHF; DNA: TGTGCCAGCAGTTTGGACGGCTACTCCTATAATTCACCCCTCCACTTT
size: many; J: TRBJ1-2; V: TRBV3-1; D: TRBD1; CDR3: CASSQEGQGANYGYTF; DNA: TGTGCCAGCAGCCAAGAAGGACAGGGAGCTAACTATGGCTACACCTTC
size: few; J: TRBJ2-2; V: TRBV7-8; D: TRBD2; CDR3: CASSFGGTGELFF; DNA: TGTGCCAGCAGCTTCGGGGGGACCGGGGAGCTGTTTTTT
size: few; J: TRBJ2-1; V: TRBV10-1; D: TRBD2; CDR3: CASSESTSGGPNEQFF; DNA: TGCGCCAGCAGTGAGTCGACTAGCGGGGGGCCGAATGAGCAGTTCTTC
size: .; J: TRBJ1-2; V: TRBV10-3; D: .; CDR3: CAITGQGGGYTF; DNA: TGTGCCATCACGGGGCAGGGAGGTGGCTACACCTTC
size: many; J: TRBJ1-6; V: TRBV12-3/TRBV12-4; D: .; CDR3: CASGTSYNSPLHF; DNA: TGTGCCAGCGGGACCTCCTATAATTCACCCCTCCACTTT
size: many; J: TRBJ1-2; V: TRBV5-1; D: TRBD1; CDR3: CASSLDGQGSYGYTF; DNA: TGCGCCAGCAGCTTGGACGGACAGGGATCATATGGCTACACCTTC
size: .; J: TRBJ2-4; V: TRBV29-1; D: .; CDR3: CSVEQGTKNIQYF; DNA: TGCAGCGTTGAACAGGGGACCAAAAACATTCAGTACTTC
size: .; J: TRBJ2-1; V: TRBV7-9; D: TRBD2; CDR3: CASSRLAGVNEQFF; DNA: TGTGCCAGCAGCCGACTAGCGGGGGTCAATGAGCAGTTCTTC
size: .; J: TRBJ2-1; V: TRBV11-3; D: TRBD2; CDR3: CASSLRGLAAPNEQFF; DNA: TGTGCCAGCAGCTTGCGAGGACTAGCGGCTCCCAATGAGCAGTTCTTC
size: few; J: TRBJ1-6; V: TRBV12-3/TRBV12-4; D: .; CDR3: CASRQDNSPLHF; DNA: TGTGCCAGTCGACAGGATAATTCACCCCTCCACTTT
size: .; J: TRBJ2-5; V: TRBV7-9; D: .; CDR3: CASSPDRAGKTQYF; DNA: TGTGCCAGCAGCCCCGACCGGGCTGGGAAGACCCAGTACTTC
size: many; J: TRBJ2-3; V: TRBV3-1; D: .; CDR3: CASSQDPQGRDTQYF; DNA: TGTGCCAGCAGCCAAGATCCCCAGGGGAGAGATACGCAGTATTTT
size: .; J: TRBJ2-7; V: TRBV6-2/TRBV6-3; D: TRBD2; CDR3: CASSRAGPVFEQYF; DNA: TGTGCCAGCAGCCGAGCGGGGCCTGTATTTGAGCAGTACTTC
size: many; J: TRBJ2-7; V: TRBV7-6; D: TRBD1; CDR3: CASSSTGVEQYF; DNA: TGTGCCAGCAGCTCAACAGGGGTCGAGCAGTACTTC
size: many; J: TRBJ1-1; V: TRBV7-3; D: .; CDR3: CASSPGPMNTEAFF; DNA: TGTGCCAGCAGCCCGGGACCTATGAACACTGAAGCTTTCTTT
size: .; J: TRBJ2-1; V: TRBV27; D: .; CDR3: CASWSKGQGIDNEQFF; DNA: TGTGCCAGCTGGAGTAAGGGGCAGGGGATCGACAATGAGCAGTTCTTC
size: few; J: TRBJ2-2; V: TRBV9; D: TRBD2; CDR3: CASLAANTGELFF; DNA: TGTGCCAGCCTAGCGGCGAACACCGGGGAGCTGTTTTTT
size: few; J: TRBJ2-5; V: TRBV3-1; D: TRBD2; CDR3: CASSHFWRGKETQYF; DNA: TGTGCCAGCAGCCATTTCTGGCGGGGGAAAGAGACCCAGTACTTC
size: .; J: TRBJ1-3; V: TRBV10-2; D: .; CDR3: CASSEDRRKMDF; DNA: TGCGCCAGCAGTGAGGACAGGAGAAAGATGGATTTT
size: .; J: TRBJ1-1; V: TRBV6-6; D: .; CDR3: CASSIQGTEAFF; DNA: TGTGCCAGCAGCATACAGGGCACTGAAGCTTTCTTT
size: many; J: TRBJ2-3; V: TRBV10-3; D: TRBD2; CDR3: CAISPREGTGLLTDTQYF; DNA: TGTGCCATCAGCCCGAGGGAGGGAACGGGCCTACTCACAGATACGCAGTATTTT
size: .; J: TRBJ1-4; V: TRBV7-9; D: TRBD1; CDR3: CASSFAQGGAEKLFF; DNA: TGTGCCAGCAGCTTCGCACAGGGGGGCGCGGAAAAACTGTTTTTT